The rows below give T cell receptor beta chains drawn from one sample of a study of CD8+CD57+ T cells in acquired aplastic anemia. TCRdb processed the reads anew with MiXCR; each CDR3 protein has one entry. This table has under 500,000 distinct CDR3 sequences, around 33% appearing once. Sequenced: sorted CD4+, CD8+, or CD8+CD57+ T cells (not recorded which) from PBMCs. Receptors were obtained from a human donor with aplastic anemia. Both conserved end residues are part of each CDR3. A D gene is named only where the DNA matches it firmly. Expanded clones are given a class, and other clones once, few, many or no size at all.

clone size,D gene,J gene,V gene,CDR3 protein,CDR3 DNA
.,TRBD1,TRBJ2-7,TRBV20-1,CGASYRGTIYEQYF,TGCGGTGCTAGTTACAGGGGCACTATCTACGAGCAGTACTTC
many,.,TRBJ1-6,TRBV20-1,CSALKSQVGSPLHF,TGCAGTGCTCTCAAGTCCCAAGTAGGATCACCCCTCCACTTT
.,.,TRBJ1-2,TRBV6-1,CASSVAEYGYTF,TGTGCCAGCAGTGTGGCTGAATATGGCTACACCTTC
once,TRBD1,TRBJ2-5,TRBV20-1,CSAGTGGRGETQYF,TGCAGTGCTGGCACAGGGGGCCGGGGAGAGACCCAGTACTTC
.,.,TRBJ1-2,TRBV15,CATSRASGRTGNYGYTF,TGTGCCACCAGCAGGGCTAGCGGGAGGACGGGAAACTATGGCTACACCTTC
.,TRBD2,TRBJ2-5,TRBV20-1,CSAPIGGRVYEQYF,TGCAGTGCCCCGATCGGCGGGAGGGTTTATGAGCAGTACTTC
.,.,TRBJ2-7,TRBV10-1,CASSETAPYEQYF,TGCGCCAGCAGTGAGACAGCCCCCTACGAGCAGTACTTC
many,.,TRBJ2-7,TRBV5-1,CASSSDYEQYF,TGCGCCAGCAGCTCGGACTACGAGCAGTACTTC
few,.,TRBJ2-1,TRBV6-1,CASNPDPLSSYNEQFF,TGTGCCAGCAATCCGGACCCGCTGAGCTCCTACAATGAGCAGTTCTTC
many,.,TRBJ1-6,TRBV7-2,CASSLGPSSYNSPLHF,TGTGCCAGCAGCTTAGGGCCGAGCTCCTATAATTCACCCCTCCACTTT
.,TRBD1,TRBJ1-2,TRBV25-1,CASRADRQKNYGYTF,TGTGCCAGCAGGGCGGACAGGCAGAAGAATTATGGCTACACCTTC
.,.,TRBJ2-5,TRBV25-1,CASSEPGRETQYF,TGTGCCAGCAGTGAACCAGGGAGGGAGACCCAGTACTTC
.,.,TRBJ1-2,TRBV2,CASSPVGTTYGYTF,TGTGCCAGCAGCCCAGTCGGGACCACTTATGGCTACACCTTC
few,.,TRBJ2-7,TRBV3-1,CASSQASPAQYF,TGTGCCAGCAGCCAAGCCTCACCGGCGCAGTACTTC
few,.,TRBJ2-7,TRBV5-6,CASSFYTRTTYEQYF,TGTGCCAGCAGCTTCTATACCAGGACTACCTACGAGCAGTACTTC
.,.,TRBJ1-1,TRBV9,CASSVVTDAEAFF,TGTGCCAGCAGCGTAGTAACAGACGCTGAAGCTTTCTTT
few,TRBD1,TRBJ2-3,TRBV29-1,CSADLGQAGPDTQYF,TGCAGCGCCGACCTGGGACAGGCCGGCCCAGATACGCAGTATTTT
.,.,TRBJ1-1,TRBV14,CASSPFGGTNTEAFF,TGTGCCAGCAGCCCCTTTGGCGGGACGAACACTGAAGCTTTCTTT
.,TRBD1,TRBJ1-1,TRBV20-1,CSARGQGIAGAFF,TGCAGTGCTAGGGGACAGGGGATTGCGGGAGCTTTCTTT
many,.,TRBJ2-7,TRBV29-1,CSAGDFPATEQYF,TGCAGCGCCGGAGACTTTCCAGCAACCGAGCAGTACTTC
.,.,TRBJ2-1,TRBV5-1,CASSLIVGGSYNEQFF,TGCGCCAGCAGCTTGATAGTGGGAGGCTCCTACAATGAGCAGTTCTTC
many,.,TRBJ1-6,TRBV7-2,CASSLRQGNSPLHF,TGTGCCAGCAGCTTGCGGCAGGGTAATTCACCCCTCCACTTT
.,TRBD1,TRBJ2-7,TRBV29-1,CSVQIGQGTYEQYF,TGCAGCGTCCAAATTGGACAGGGAACCTACGAGCAGTACTTC
.,.,TRBJ1-5,TRBV5-6,CTSSLAGGNQPQHF,TGTACCAGCAGCTTGGCCGGGGGCAATCAGCCCCAGCATTTT
.,.,TRBJ1-1,TRBV20-1,CSARASTRGNTEAFF,TGCAGTGCTAGAGCCTCTACCCGGGGCAACACTGAAGCTTTCTTT
many,.,TRBJ2-7,TRBV10-3,CAISQRGLSSYEQYF,TGTGCCATCAGCCAACGAGGGCTTTCCTCCTACGAGCAGTACTTC
few,.,TRBJ1-2,TRBV7-2,CASSSDRGYTF,TGTGCCAGCAGCTCCGACAGGGGCTACACCTTC
many,.,TRBJ2-1,TRBV10-1,CASSDLPGYEQFF,TGCGCCAGCAGTGATCTTCCCGGCTATGAGCAGTTCTTC
.,.,TRBJ2-1,TRBV20-1,CSARPASSYNEQFF,TGCAGTGCTAGACCGGCTAGCTCCTACAATGAGCAGTTCTTC
many,TRBD2,TRBJ2-5,TRBV2,CASSDVSSGSRQYF,TGTGCCAGCAGTGATGTATCTAGCGGGAGTCGCCAGTACTTC
few,.,TRBJ1-1,TRBV6-1,CASKGWTTEAFF,TGTGCCAGCAAAGGGTGGACCACTGAAGCTTTCTTT
many,TRBD1,TRBJ1-1,TRBV10-3,CAISEGQGAGAFF,TGTGCCATCAGTGAGGGACAGGGGGCTGGAGCTTTCTTT
few,TRBD1,TRBJ2-7,TRBV12-3/TRBV12-4,CASNSLGQGSYEQYF,TGTGCCAGCAACAGTCTGGGACAGGGGTCCTACGAGCAGTACTTC
.,.,TRBJ2-7,TRBV2,CASSQWDEAYF,TGTGCCAGCAGTCAGTGGGACGAGGCGTACTTC
many,.,TRBJ2-1,TRBV2,CASSDGLANNEQFF,TGTGCCAGCAGTGATGGCCTAGCTAACAATGAGCAGTTCTTC
many,TRBD1,TRBJ1-2,TRBV5-5,CASRRTGGSYGYTF,TGTGCCAGCAGACGGACAGGGGGTTCCTATGGCTACACCTTC
.,TRBD1,TRBJ2-5,TRBV29-1,CSGTGTGAQYF,TGCAGCGGGACCGGGACAGGGGCGCAGTACTTC
many,.,TRBJ2-5,TRBV29-1,CSVEKTRGETQYF,TGCAGCGTTGAAAAAACTCGAGGGGAGACCCAGTACTTC
many,.,TRBJ1-5,TRBV2,CASSGRGGSSQPQHF,TGTGCCAGCAGTGGTAGGGGGGGCTCAAGTCAGCCCCAGCATTTT
many,TRBD1,TRBJ2-7,TRBV2,CASSVADRTTYEQYF,TGTGCCAGCAGTGTGGCGGACAGGACAACCTACGAGCAGTACTTC
.,.,TRBJ2-7,TRBV4-2,CASSQDWGNEQYF,TGTGCCAGCAGCCAAGATTGGGGAAACGAGCAGTACTTC
few,TRBD2,TRBJ2-3,TRBV14,CASSQTSGRVYTQYF,TGTGCCAGCAGCCAGACTAGCGGGAGGGTATATACGCAGTATTTT
.,TRBD2,TRBJ2-1,TRBV20-1,CSALRTSGRGNEQFF,TGCAGTGCTCTTAGGACTAGCGGGAGGGGGAATGAGCAGTTCTTC
.,.,TRBJ2-3,TRBV13,CASSRLSSRDRDTQYF,TGTGCCAGCAGCCGGTTGAGTAGCAGGGATCGAGATACGCAGTATTTT
.,.,TRBJ2-3,TRBV20-1,CSASGASVLTDTQYF,TGCAGTGCTAGTGGGGCTAGCGTACTCACAGATACGCAGTATTTT
once,.,TRBJ1-6,TRBV4-2,CASSPAPSKYNSPLHF,TGTGCCAGCAGCCCCGCCCCCAGCAAATATAATTCACCCCTCCACTTT
many,TRBD1,TRBJ2-7,TRBV20-1,CSARDRDYEQYF,TGCAGTGCTAGGGACAGGGACTACGAGCAGTACTTC
many,.,TRBJ2-6,TRBV29-1,CSVEGRDGANVLTF,TGCAGCGTTGAAGGCAGGGACGGGGCCAACGTCCTGACTTTC
few,.,TRBJ1-6,TRBV15,CATSHRQASYNSPLHF,TGTGCCACCAGCCACCGACAGGCGTCCTATAATTCACCCCTCCACTTT
.,TRBD1,TRBJ2-7,TRBV19,CAWSVEFGTVKPYEQYF,TGTGCCTGGAGTGTAGAGTTTGGGACAGTGAAGCCCTACGAGCAGTACTTC
many,.,TRBJ1-2,TRBV25-1,CASSGEGGAFGYTF,TGTGCCAGCAGTGGGGAGGGGGGCGCATTTGGCTACACCTTC
.,TRBD1,TRBJ1-1,TRBV5-1,CASRTGGTEAFF,TGCGCCAGCAGAACAGGGGGCACTGAAGCTTTCTTT
.,TRBD1,TRBJ1-6,TRBV6-1,CACGQGNSPLHF,TGTGCCTGCGGACAGGGGAACTCACCCCTCCACTTT
many,.,TRBJ1-1,TRBV7-3,CASSLTGTTEAFF,TGTGCCAGCAGCTTAACAGGGACGACGGAAGCTTTCTTT